This is a list of T cell receptor beta chains from one sample in a study of cytomegalovirus exposure and HLA in healthy donors. Assay used: immunoSEQ multiplex PCR; TCRdb lists only in-frame clones, some missing. The table shows 70,000 to 90,000 clones, with approximately 70% occurring only once. Specimen: PBMCs. The receptors come from a man in his forties in good health and CMV-seropositive. The CDR3 runs from the conserved cysteine through the conserved F or W. D genes are given only for firm matches. Some rows have no size entry. The others give once, few or many, or a class for an expanded clone.

few	TRBV6-6	-	TRBJ1-1	TGTGCCAGCCGCGCAGGGGACGGGGGGCCTGAAGCTTTCTTT	CASRAGDGGPEAFF
-	TRBV7-9	TRBD1	TRBJ1-2	TGTGCCAGCAGCCTCCCACAGGGGGCATTTGGCTACACCTTC	CASSLPQGAFGYTF
-	TRBV7-9	-	TRBJ2-1	TGTGCCAGCAGCCCTAACTATTATCGGCAGTTCTTC	CASSPNYYRQFF
-	TRBV5-1	TRBD1	TRBJ1-1	TGCGCCAGCAGCTTGTCAGGGGGGAACACTGAAGCTTTCTTT	CASSLSGGNTEAFF
-	TRBV5-1	TRBD1	TRBJ2-1	TGCGCCAGTAGCTTGGGACAGGTAAAGGGAATTGAGCAGTTCTTC	CASSLGQVKGIEQFF
-	TRBV6-5	-	TRBJ1-2	TGTGCCAGCAGTTACCTCCGGGGCCGGGGGAACTATGGCTACACCTTC	CASSYLRGRGNYGYTF
few	TRBV2	-	TRBJ1-4	TGTGCCAGCAGTGACAGGAGGGCAACTAATGAAAAACTGTTTTTT	CASSDRRATNEKLFF
-	TRBV7-9	TRBD1	TRBJ1-5	TGTGCCAGCAGCTTAGGATTGGGTGACAGGGATCAGCCCCAGCATTTT	CASSLGLGDRDQPQHF
once	TRBV21-1	-	TRBJ2-1	TGTGCCAGCAGCAGGTGGGACAGGGTTAATCCGAGCTCCTACAATGAGCAGTTCTTC	CASSRWDRVNPSSYNEQFF
-	TRBV28	-	TRBJ1-2	TGTGCCAGCAGTCCGGGGGGGACAAGAGGCTACACCTTC	CASSPGGTRGYTF
-	TRBV30	-	TRBJ1-2	TGTGCCTGGAGTGAGCAGGGGTATGGCTACACCTTC	CAWSEQGYGYTF
-	TRBV7-2	-	TRBJ1-2	TGTGCCAGCAGCTTAGAGGAGGGGCGGGGGTATGGCTACACCTTC	CASSLEEGRGYGYTF